The 6 T cell receptor beta chains given below trace back to one sample, sequenced in a study of CD8+CD57+ T cells in acquired aplastic anemia. Profiling that covered TCR beta VDJ and CDR3 relied on genomic DNA as its template. From the reads, TCRdb called clonotypes with MiXCR, one entry per CDR3 protein. The sample has around 250,000 distinct CDR3 sequences; approximately 55% are singletons. Material: sorted CD4+, CD8+, or CD8+CD57+ T cells (not recorded which) from PBMCs. The receptors originated from a human donor with severe aplastic anemia or a healthy control (not recorded which).

This clonotype was seen many times. The V call is TRBV5-1, the J call TRBJ1-4, with 8 nucleotides matching TRBD1. This CDR3 is built from 15 residues. From germline, CDR1 is SGHRS and CDR2 YFSETQ. Trimming cost V 7 bases and J 4 bases; bases outside gene matches: 9. The CDR3 sequence: CASGLRTGSNEKLFF. Here the CDR3 DNA reads TGCGCCAGCGGACTTCGGACAGGGAGTAATGAAAAACTGTTTTTT.

Comment on this clonotype: A read error may account for a junction end that differs from germline. The gene calls are TRBV7-2 and TRBJ1-3; 7 positions agree with TRBD1. CDR1 is SGHTA, CDR2 FQGNSA, per germline. The length of the CDR3 is 15 residues. The chain's CDR3 is CASSPSTGRGNTIHF. CDR3 nucleotide sequence: TGTGCCAGCAGCCCCTCGACAGGGCGGGGAAACACCATACATTTT.

This clonotype was counted at least ten times. The genes are TRBV20-1 and TRBJ2-3; 8 bases align to TRBD1. CDR3 length: 16 amino acids. Germline CDR1 and CDR2: DFQATT and SNEGSKA (reference sequence). J was trimmed by 2 bases and V by 3 bases; bases with no gene match: 10. CDR3 nucleotides: TGCAGTGCTAGTGCGTCCGGGACAGGCCTCACAGATACGCAGTATTTT. It encodes CSASASGTGLTDTQYF.

V gene TRBV24-1 combines with J gene TRBJ1-5; no clear D. V lost 7 bases to trimming and J lost 5 bases, with 11 bases between them. This CDR3 comprises 13 residues. CDR1 and CDR2 (germline): KGHDR, SFDVKD. The CDR3 loop reads CATSQDSHQPQHF. DNA for the CDR3: TGTGCCACCAGCCAAGATTCCCATCAGCCCCAGCATTTT.

In this sample, this clonotype turned up a few times. This chain joins TRBV10-3 and TRBJ1-4, with 9 positions matching TRBD1. From germline, CDR1 is ENHRY and CDR2 SYGVKD. With V trimmed by 5 bases and J by 7 bases, 8 bases remained unmatched. The CDR3 runs to 15 residues. Written as DNA, the CDR3 is TGTGCCATCAGTTCTACCGGGACAGGGACTGAAAAACTGTTTTTT. Residues: CAISSTGTGTEKLFF.

This chain uses TRBV20-1 with TRBJ2-1, with D tentatively TRBD1 (6 bases). The CDR3 extends over 15 amino acids. CDR1 and CDR2 (germline): DFQATT, SNEGSKA (reference sequence). V gave up 0 bases and J gave up 6 bases, with 15 bases separating them. CDR3 loop: CSARDWAGVGNEQFF. The CDR3 DNA reads as TGCAGTGCTAGAGATTGGGCAGGGGTCGGCAATGAGCAGTTCTTC.